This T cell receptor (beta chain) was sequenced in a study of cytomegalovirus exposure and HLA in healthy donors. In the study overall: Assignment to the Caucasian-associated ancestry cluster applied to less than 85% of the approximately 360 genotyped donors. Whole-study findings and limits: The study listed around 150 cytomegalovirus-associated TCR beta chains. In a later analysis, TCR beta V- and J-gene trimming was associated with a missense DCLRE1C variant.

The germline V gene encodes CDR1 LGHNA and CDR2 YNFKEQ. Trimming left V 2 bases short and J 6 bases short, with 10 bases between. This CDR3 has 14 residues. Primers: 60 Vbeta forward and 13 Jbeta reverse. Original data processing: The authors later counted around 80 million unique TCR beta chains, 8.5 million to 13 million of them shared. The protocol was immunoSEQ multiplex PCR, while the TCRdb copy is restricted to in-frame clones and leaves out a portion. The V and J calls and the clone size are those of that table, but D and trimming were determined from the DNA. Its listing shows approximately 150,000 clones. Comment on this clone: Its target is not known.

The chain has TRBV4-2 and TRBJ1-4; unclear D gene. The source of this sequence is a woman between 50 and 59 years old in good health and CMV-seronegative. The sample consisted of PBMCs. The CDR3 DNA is TGTGCCAGCAGCCAAAATCCGGGATATGAAAAACTGTTTTTT. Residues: CASSQNPGYEKLFF.